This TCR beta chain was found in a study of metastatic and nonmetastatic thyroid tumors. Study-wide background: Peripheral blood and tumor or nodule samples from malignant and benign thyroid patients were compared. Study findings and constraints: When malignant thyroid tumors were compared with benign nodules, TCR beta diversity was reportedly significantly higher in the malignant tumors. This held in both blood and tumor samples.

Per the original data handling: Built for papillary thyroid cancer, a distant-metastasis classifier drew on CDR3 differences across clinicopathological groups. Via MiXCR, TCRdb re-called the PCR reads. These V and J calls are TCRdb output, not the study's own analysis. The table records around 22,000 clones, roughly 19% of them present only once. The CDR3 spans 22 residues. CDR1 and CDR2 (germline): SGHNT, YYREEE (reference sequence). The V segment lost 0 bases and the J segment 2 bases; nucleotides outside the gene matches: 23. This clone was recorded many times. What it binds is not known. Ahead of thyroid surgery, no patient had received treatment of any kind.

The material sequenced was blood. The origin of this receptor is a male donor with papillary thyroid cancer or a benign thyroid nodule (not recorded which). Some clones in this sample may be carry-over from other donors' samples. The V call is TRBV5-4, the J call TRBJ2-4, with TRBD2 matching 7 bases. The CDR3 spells CASSLGFGSGPESIRSKNIQYF. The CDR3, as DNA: TGTGCCAGCAGCTTGGGGTTTGGTAGCGGGCCAGAAAGCATAAGGTCCAAAAACATTCAGTACTTC.